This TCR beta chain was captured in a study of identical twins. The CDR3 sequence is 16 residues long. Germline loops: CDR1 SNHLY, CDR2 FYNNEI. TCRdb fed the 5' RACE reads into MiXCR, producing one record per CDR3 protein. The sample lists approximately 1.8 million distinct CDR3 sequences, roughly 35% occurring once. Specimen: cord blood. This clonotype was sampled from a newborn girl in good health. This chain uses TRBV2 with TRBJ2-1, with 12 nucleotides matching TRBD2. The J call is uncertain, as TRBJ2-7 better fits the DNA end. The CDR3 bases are TGTGCCAGCAGTTCGACTAGCGGGAGCGTCTACAATGAGCAGTACTTC. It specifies CASSSTSGSVYNEQYF.